This T cell receptor (beta chain) was obtained from a study of early T cells in non-severe SARS-CoV-2 infection. Across the study: With bulk RNA from unsorted whole blood as input, sequencing yielded unpaired chains.

This clonotype was observed many times. Its target is not known. Per the germline V gene, CDR1 is MDHEN and CDR2 is SYDVKM. The CDR3 runs 15 residues. V was shortened by 6 bases and J by 4 bases, with 18 bases between the two germline ends. The TCR library protocol attached unique molecular identifiers to the individual cDNA molecules. Using its own MiXCR run on the 5' RACE reads, TCRdb lists one record per CDR3 protein. The data contain 29,000 or so distinct CDR3 sequences, 5% of them singletons. Whole-study findings and limits: Matching with VDJdb favored anti-spike CD8 responses (missing private and CD4 specificities).

Sequencing was carried out using whole blood. The origin of this receptor is an adult who was a healthcare worker with PCR-confirmed SARS-CoV-2 infection or an uninfected control (not recorded which). The chain uses TRBV28 and TRBJ2-5, with D possibly called TRBD1 or TRBD2 (6 bases each). The CDR3 is CASSLGGQGGETQYF. The CDR3 nucleotides read TGTGCCAGCAGCCTTGGGGGGCAGGGCGGAGAGACCCAGTACTTC.